The T cell receptor beta chain described here comes from a study of CD8+ T cells in alopecia areata. Background on the study: A 6-month period off drug followed tofacitinib, which lasted 6 to 18 months.

The CDR3 has 14 residues. Germline V lookup: CDR1 MNHEY, CDR2 SMNVEV (reference sequence). Between the trimmed V and J ends, which lost 6 bases and 4 bases, there was a span of 14 bases. Regarding treatment: oral pan-JAK inhibitor, 5-10 mg twice daily. Extraction and reverse transcription of RNA yielded cDNA as the sequencing template. Profiled with immunoSEQ multiplex PCR; TCRdb holds only in-frame clones, not every one. The data contain approximately 200,000 clones, 60% of them seen just once; the ten biggest clones take up approximately 0.7%. Notes on the study in general: It was less clear whether patients shared TCRs than it was in mice, possibly because of HLA. Compared with normal scalp, lesional scalp had higher clonality and more expanded CD8+ clones. Significant decreases in scalp clonality and expanded CD8+ clones followed tofacitinib treatment.

In the case of this clone: The target antigen is unknown.

The chain joins TRBV27 to TRBJ2-3; D is unclear. This TCR derives from a human donor with alopecia areata. The sequencing used CD4+ T cells sorted from blood, collected at week 4, from a patient treated with tofacitinib. CDR3 DNA sequence: TGTGCCAGCAGCCTCTCCCTACTGGCAGATACGCAGTATTTT. Encoded protein: CASSLSLLADTQYF.